This paragraph reports one TCR beta chain. What it binds is unknown. Per germline, CDR1 SEHNR and CDR2 FQNEAQ (reference sequence). The CDR3 spans 13 residues. Deletions cut 6 bases from V and 2 bases from J, with 10 bases between. The sample originates from a study of T-cell memory formation after mild COVID-19. 5'RACE with constant-segment primers built TCRalpha and TCRbeta cDNA libraries with UMIs. TCRdb reprocessed the 5' RACE reads via MiXCR and lists one record per CDR3 protein. The sample has about 560,000 distinct CDR3 sequences, under 20% seen once; the top ten hold about 12%. Study-wide points: Clones that contracted from day 15 to 85 had balanced CD4/CD8; later expanders were CD4+ biased.

The specimen was PBMCs or a T cell subset sorted from them (not recorded which). The chain recombines TRBV7-9 with TRBJ1-2, with TRBD1 as a possible D gene (6 bases). The receptor was isolated from an adult woman who had mild COVID-19 (a few samples of this study predate the infection). Cell type and time point are not known. CDR3 sequence (DNA): TGTGCCAGCAGGGAGGACAGAAACTATGGCTACACCTTC. Translating it yields CASREDRNYGYTF. The full variable domain, completed using reference TRBV7-9 and TRBJ1-2, is DTGVSQNPRHKITKRGQNVTFRCDPISEHNRLYWYRQTLGQGPEFLTYFQNEAQLEKSRLLSDRFSAERPKGSFSTLEIQRTEQGDSAMYLCASREDRNYGYTFGSGTRLTVV.